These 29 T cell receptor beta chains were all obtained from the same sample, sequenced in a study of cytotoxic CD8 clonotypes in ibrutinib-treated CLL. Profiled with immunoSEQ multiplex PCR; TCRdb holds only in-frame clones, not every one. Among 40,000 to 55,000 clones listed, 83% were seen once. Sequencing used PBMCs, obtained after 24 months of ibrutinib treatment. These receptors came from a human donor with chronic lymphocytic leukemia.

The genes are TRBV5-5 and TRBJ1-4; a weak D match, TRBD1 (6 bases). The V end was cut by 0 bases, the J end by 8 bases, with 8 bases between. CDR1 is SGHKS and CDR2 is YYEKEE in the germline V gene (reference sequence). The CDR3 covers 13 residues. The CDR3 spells CASSLVDREKLFF. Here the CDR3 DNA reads TGTGCCAGCAGCTTGGTGGACAGAGAAAAACTGTTTTTT.

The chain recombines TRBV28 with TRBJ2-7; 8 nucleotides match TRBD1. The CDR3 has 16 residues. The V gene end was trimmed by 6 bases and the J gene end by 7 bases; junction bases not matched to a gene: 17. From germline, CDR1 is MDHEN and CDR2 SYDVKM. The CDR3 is CASSHLWTGTGREQYF. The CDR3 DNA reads TGTGCCAGCAGCCACCTGTGGACAGGGACGGGGCGGGAGCAGTACTTC.

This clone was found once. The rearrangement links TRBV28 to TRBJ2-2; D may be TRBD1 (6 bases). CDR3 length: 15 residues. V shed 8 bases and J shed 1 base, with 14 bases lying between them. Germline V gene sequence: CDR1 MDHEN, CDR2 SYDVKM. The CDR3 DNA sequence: TGTGCCAGCTCTCACCTCAGGGGGAACACCGGGGAGCTGTTTTTT. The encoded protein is CASSHLRGNTGELFF.

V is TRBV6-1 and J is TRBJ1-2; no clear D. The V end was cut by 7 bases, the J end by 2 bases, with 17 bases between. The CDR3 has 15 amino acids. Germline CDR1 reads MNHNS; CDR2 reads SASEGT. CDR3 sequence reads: CASTPEPPVNYGYTF. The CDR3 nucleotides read TGTGCCAGCACCCCCGAACCGCCAGTCAACTATGGCTACACCTTC.

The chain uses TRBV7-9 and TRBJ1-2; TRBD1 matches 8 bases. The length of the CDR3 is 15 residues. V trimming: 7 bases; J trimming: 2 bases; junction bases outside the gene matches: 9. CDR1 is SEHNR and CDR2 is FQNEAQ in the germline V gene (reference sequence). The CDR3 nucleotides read TGTGCCAGCACCCCCGAGACAGGGGACAACTATGGCTACACCTTC. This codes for CASTPETGDNYGYTF.

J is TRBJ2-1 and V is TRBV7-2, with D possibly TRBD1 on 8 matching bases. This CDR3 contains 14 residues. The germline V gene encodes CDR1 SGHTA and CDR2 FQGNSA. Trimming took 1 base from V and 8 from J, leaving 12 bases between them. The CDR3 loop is CASSLGTGRDEQFF. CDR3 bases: TGTGCCAGCAGCTTAGGGACAGGGAGGGATGAGCAGTTCTTC. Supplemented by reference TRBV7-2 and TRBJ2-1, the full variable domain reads GAGVSQSPSNKVTEKGKDVELRCDPISGHTALYWYRQSLGQGLEFLIYFQGNSAPDKSGLPSDRFSAERTGGSVSTLTIQRTQQEDSAVYLCASSLGTGRDEQFFGPGTRLTVL.

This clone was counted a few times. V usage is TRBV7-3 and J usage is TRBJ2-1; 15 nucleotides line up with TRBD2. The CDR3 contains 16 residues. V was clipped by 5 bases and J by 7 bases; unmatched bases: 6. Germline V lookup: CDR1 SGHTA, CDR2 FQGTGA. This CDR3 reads CASSTTGTSGRNEQFF. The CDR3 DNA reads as TGTGCCAGCAGCACAACCGGGACTAGCGGGAGGAATGAGCAGTTCTTC.

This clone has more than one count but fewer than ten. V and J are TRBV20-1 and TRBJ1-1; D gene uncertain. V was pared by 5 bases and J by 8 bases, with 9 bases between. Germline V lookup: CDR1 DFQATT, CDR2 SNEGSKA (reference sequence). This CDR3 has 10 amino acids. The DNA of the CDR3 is TGCAGTGCTGGCGTCAGGGAAGCTTTCTTT. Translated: CSAGVREAFF.

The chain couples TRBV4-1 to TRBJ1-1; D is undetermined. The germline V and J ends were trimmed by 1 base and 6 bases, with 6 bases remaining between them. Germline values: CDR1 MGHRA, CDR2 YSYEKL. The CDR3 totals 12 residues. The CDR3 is CASSQVRAEAFF. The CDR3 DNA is TGCGCCAGCAGCCAAGTAAGAGCTGAAGCTTTCTTT.

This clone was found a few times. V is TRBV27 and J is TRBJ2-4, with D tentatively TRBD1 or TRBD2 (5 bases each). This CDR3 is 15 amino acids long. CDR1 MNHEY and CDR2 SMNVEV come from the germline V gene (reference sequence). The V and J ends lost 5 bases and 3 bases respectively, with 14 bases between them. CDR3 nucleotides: TGTGCCAGCAGTCCGAACCTTGGGGGCAAAAACATTCAGTACTTC. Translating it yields CASSPNLGGKNIQYF.

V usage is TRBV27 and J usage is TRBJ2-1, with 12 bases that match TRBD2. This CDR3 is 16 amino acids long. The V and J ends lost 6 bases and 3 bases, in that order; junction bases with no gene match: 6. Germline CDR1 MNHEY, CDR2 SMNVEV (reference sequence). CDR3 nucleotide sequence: TGTGCCAGCAGACGGACTAGCGGGGCGGGCTACAATGAGCAGTTCTTC. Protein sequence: CASRRTSGAGYNEQFF.

For the CDR3, the DNA is TGTGCCAGCAGCTCACTAGCGGAGGGCAGGAATGAGCAGTTCTTC. Translation: CASSSLAEGRNEQFF. The rearrangement uses TRBV11-2 and TRBJ2-1, with 8 bases identical to TRBD2. Germline CDR1 reads SGHAT; CDR2 reads FQNNGV. Trimming at V came to 4 bases and at J to 7 bases, leaving 9 bases not matched to a gene. This CDR3 is 15 amino acids long.

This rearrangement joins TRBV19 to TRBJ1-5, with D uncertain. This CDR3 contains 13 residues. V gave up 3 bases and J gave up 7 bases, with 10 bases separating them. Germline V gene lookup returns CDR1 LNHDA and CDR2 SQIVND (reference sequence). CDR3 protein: CASSIGVGQPQHF. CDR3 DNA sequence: TGTGCCAGTAGTATCGGTGTGGGACAGCCCCAGCATTTT.

This CDR3 reads CASSLKGASEAFF. The CDR3 region has the DNA TGTGCCAGCAGCCTAAAGGGGGCAAGTGAAGCTTTCTTT. The rearrangement uses TRBV7-9 and TRBJ1-1; TRBD1 matches 7 bases. Germline lookup yields CDR1 SEHNR and CDR2 FQNEAQ (reference sequence). This CDR3 is 13 amino acids long. V gave up 5 bases and J gave up 7 bases; unmatched junction bases: 7.

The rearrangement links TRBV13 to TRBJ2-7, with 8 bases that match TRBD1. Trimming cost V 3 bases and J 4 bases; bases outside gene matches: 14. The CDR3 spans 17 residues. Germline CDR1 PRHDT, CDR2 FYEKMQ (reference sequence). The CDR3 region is CASSFLGDRGLGYEQYF. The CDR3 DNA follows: TGTGCCAGCAGCTTCCTGGGAGACAGGGGCTTGGGGTACGAGCAGTACTTC.

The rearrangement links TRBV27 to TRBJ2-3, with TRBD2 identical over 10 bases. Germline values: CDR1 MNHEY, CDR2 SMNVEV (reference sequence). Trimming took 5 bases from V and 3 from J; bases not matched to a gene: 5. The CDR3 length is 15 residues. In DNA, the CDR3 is TGTGCCAGCAGTCTAGCGGGAGTAGGGACAGATACGCAGTATTTT. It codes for CASSLAGVGTDTQYF.

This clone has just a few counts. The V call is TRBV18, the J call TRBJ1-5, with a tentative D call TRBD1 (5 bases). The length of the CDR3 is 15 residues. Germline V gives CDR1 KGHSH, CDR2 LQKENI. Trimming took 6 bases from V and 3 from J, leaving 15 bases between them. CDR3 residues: CASSGSGRYNQPQHF. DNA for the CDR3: TGTGCCAGCTCGGGGTCGGGACGGTACAATCAGCCCCAGCATTTT.

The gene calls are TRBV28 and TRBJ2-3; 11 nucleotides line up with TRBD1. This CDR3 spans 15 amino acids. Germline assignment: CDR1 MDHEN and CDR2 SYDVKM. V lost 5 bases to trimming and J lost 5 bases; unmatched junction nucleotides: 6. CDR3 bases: TGTGCCAGCAGTCGGACAGGGGGCTTGGGAGATACGCAGTATTTT. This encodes CASSRTGGLGDTQYF. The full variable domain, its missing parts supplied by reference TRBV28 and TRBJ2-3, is DVKVTQSSRYLVKRTGEKVFLECVQDMDHENMFWYRQDPGLGLRLIYFSYDVKMKEKGDIPEGYSVSREKKERFSLILESASTNQTSMYLCASSRTGGLGDTQYFGPGTRLTVL.

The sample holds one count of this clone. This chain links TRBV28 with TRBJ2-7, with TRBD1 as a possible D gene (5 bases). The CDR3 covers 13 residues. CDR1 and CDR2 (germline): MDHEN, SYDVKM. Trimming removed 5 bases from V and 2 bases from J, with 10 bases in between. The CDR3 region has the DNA TGTGCCAGCAGTCTGACAGCCCCCTACGAGCAGTACTTC. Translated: CASSLTAPYEQYF.

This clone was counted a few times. The CDR3 DNA reads as TGTGCCAGCAGCCAGCCTGCGGGAGGGTACTACGAGCAGTACTTC. It specifies CASSQPAGGYYEQYF. This chain joins TRBV28 and TRBJ2-7, with 9 positions matching TRBD2. CDR3 length: 15 amino acids. Losses at the gene ends were 6 bases for V and 3 bases for J; bases not matched to a gene: 9. Looked up from germline, CDR1 is MDHEN and CDR2 is SYDVKM.

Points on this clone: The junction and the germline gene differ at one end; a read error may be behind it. The DNA for the CDR3 is TGTGCCAGCAGCTTGGGGGGGGGACAGGGTGAACAACTGTTTTTT. It yields the protein CASSLGGGQGEQLFF. The gene calls are TRBV5-4 and TRBJ1-4; 9 bases match TRBD1. Germline CDR1 reads SGHNT; CDR2 reads YYREEE (reference sequence). The CDR3 is 15 residues long.

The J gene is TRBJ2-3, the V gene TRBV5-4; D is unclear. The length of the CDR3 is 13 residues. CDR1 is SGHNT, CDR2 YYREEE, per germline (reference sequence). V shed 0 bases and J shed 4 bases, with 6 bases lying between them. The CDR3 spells CASSLAGPDTQYF. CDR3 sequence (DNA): TGTGCCAGCAGCTTGGCAGGCCCAGATACGCAGTATTTT.

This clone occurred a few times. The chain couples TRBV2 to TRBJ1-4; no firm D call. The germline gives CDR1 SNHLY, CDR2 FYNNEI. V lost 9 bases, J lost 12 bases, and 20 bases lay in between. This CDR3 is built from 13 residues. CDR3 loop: CASLREGPAELFF. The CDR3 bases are TGTGCCAGTCTTAGAGAGGGTCCTGCGGAACTGTTTTTT.

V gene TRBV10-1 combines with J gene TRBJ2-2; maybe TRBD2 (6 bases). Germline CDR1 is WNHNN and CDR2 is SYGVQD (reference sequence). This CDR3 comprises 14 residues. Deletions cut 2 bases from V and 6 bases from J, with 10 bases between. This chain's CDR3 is CASSEVGGPGELFF. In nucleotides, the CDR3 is TGCGCCAGCAGTGAGGTGGGGGGTCCCGGGGAGCTGTTTTTT.

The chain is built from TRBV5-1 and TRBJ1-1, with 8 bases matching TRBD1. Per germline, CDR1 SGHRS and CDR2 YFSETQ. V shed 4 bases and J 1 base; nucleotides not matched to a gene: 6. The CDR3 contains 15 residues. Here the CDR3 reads CASSSGQGGNTEAFF. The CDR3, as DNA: TGCGCCAGCAGCAGCGGACAGGGTGGGAACACTGAAGCTTTCTTT.

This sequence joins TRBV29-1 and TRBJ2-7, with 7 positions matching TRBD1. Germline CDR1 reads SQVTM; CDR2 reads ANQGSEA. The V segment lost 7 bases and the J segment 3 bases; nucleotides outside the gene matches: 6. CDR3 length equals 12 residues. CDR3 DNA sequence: TGCAGCGCGAAACGGGACAGCTACGAGCAGTACTTC. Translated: CSAKRDSYEQYF.

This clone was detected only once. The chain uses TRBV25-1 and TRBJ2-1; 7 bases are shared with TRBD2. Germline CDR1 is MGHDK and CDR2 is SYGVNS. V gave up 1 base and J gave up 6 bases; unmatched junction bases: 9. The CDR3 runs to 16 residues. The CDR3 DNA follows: TGTGCCAGCAGTGAATCGGGAGCGGGAACCCGCAATGAGCAGTTCTTC. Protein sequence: CASSESGAGTRNEQFF. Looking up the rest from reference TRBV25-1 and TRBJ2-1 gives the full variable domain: EADIYQTPRYLVIGTGKKITLECSQTMGHDKMYWYQQDPGMELHLIHYSYGVNSTEKGDLSSESTVSRIRTEHFPLTLESARPSHTSQYLCASSESGAGTRNEQFFGPGTRLTVL.

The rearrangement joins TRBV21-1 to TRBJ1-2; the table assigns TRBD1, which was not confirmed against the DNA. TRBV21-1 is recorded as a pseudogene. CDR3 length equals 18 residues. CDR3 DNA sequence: TGTGCCAGCAGCAAGTTCACAGGGGGCGCCGGAGCGGTTGGGGGCTACACCTTC. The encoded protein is CASSKFTGGAGAVGGYTF.

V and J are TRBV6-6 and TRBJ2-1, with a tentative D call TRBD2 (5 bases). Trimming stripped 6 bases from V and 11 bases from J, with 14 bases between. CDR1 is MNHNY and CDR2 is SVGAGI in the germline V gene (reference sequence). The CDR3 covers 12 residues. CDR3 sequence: CASRTQAVKQFF. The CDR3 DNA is TGTGCCAGCAGAACCCAAGCGGTAAAGCAGTTCTTC.